The rows below give T cell receptor beta chains drawn from one sample of a study of T cell changes during pregnancy in multiple sclerosis. Using immunoSEQ multiplex PCR, the repertoire was profiled, and TCRdb retains in-frame clones only, with some absent. The sample consists of about 46,000 clones, approximately 94% of them appearing once. Here the sequenced sample was CD8+ T cells from peripheral blood mononuclear cells, taken in the first trimester of pregnancy. All receptors come from a female donor with multiple sclerosis, enrolled in a pregnancy study. The CDR3 runs from the conserved cysteine through the conserved F or W. A D gene is named only where the DNA matches it firmly. Rows may omit the clone size; those that give it use once, few, many or a size class.

v_gene: TRBV27; j_gene: TRBJ1-2; d_gene: .; abundance: .; CDR3aa: CASSFFDSRDGYTF; CDR3nt: TGTGCCAGCAGTTTCTTCGACAGCCGCGATGGCTACACCTTC
v_gene: TRBV20-1; j_gene: TRBJ2-7; d_gene: .; abundance: .; CDR3aa: CSASLIGEQYF; CDR3nt: TGCAGTGCTAGTTTAATCGGGGAGCAGTACTTC
v_gene: TRBV7-9; j_gene: TRBJ1-1; d_gene: .; abundance: .; CDR3aa: CASSPRGKNTEAFF; CDR3nt: TGTGCCAGCAGCCCCAGGGGCAAGAACACTGAAGCTTTCTTT
v_gene: TRBV13; j_gene: TRBJ1-6; d_gene: .; abundance: .; CDR3aa: CASSPDRGGNSPLHF; CDR3nt: TGTGCCAGCAGCCCCGACCGGGGGGGCAATTCACCCCTCCACTTT
v_gene: TRBV9; j_gene: TRBJ2-1; d_gene: TRBD1; abundance: .; CDR3aa: CASSATGGHPADEQFF; CDR3nt: TGTGCCAGCAGCGCCACAGGGGGTCACCCTGCGGATGAGCAGTTCTTC
v_gene: TRBV2; j_gene: TRBJ2-1; d_gene: .; abundance: .; CDR3aa: CASSGRDNSYNEQFF; CDR3nt: TGTGCCTCCTCCGGCAGGGACAACTCCTACAATGAGCAGTTCTTC
v_gene: TRBV7-9; j_gene: TRBJ2-2; d_gene: TRBD2; abundance: .; CDR3aa: CASSVPSGGAVGELFF; CDR3nt: TGTGCCAGCAGCGTCCCTAGCGGGGGGGCCGTCGGGGAGCTGTTTTTT
v_gene: TRBV10-3; j_gene: TRBJ1-2; d_gene: .; abundance: .; CDR3aa: CAISGEARGVSKDGYTF; CDR3nt: TGTGCCATCAGTGGAGAGGCCAGGGGAGTGAGTAAGGATGGCTACACCTTC
v_gene: TRBV6-6; j_gene: TRBJ1-5; d_gene: .; abundance: .; CDR3aa: CASSPGIWNQPQHF; CDR3nt: TGTGCCAGCAGTCCAGGGATTTGGAATCAGCCCCAGCATTTT
v_gene: TRBV4-1; j_gene: TRBJ2-7; d_gene: .; abundance: .; CDR3aa: CASSHPGGGYEQYF; CDR3nt: TGCGCCAGCAGCCATCCCGGAGGTGGCTACGAGCAGTACTTC
v_gene: TRBV7-9; j_gene: TRBJ2-1; d_gene: TRBD2; abundance: .; CDR3aa: CASSPWGTSGMNEQFF; CDR3nt: TGTGCCAGCAGCCCGTGGGGGACTAGCGGAATGAATGAGCAGTTCTTC
v_gene: TRBV6-4; j_gene: TRBJ2-1; d_gene: TRBD2; abundance: .; CDR3aa: CASSDSGLAGGQFF; CDR3nt: TGTGCCAGCAGTGACTCGGGTCTAGCGGGGGGCCAGTTCTTC
v_gene: TRBV5-5; j_gene: TRBJ1-3; d_gene: .; abundance: few; CDR3aa: CASSSRDSGGSGNTIYF; CDR3nt: TGTGCCAGCAGCTCCCGGGACTCCGGCGGCTCTGGAAACACCATATATTTT
v_gene: TRBV29-1; j_gene: TRBJ1-1; d_gene: TRBD1; abundance: few; CDR3aa: CSVSLDRNAFF; CDR3nt: TGCAGCGTTTCCCTGGACAGGAACGCTTTCTTT
v_gene: TRBV11-3; j_gene: TRBJ1-1; d_gene: .; abundance: .; CDR3aa: CASSLDPMNTEAFF; CDR3nt: TGTGCCAGCAGCTTAGATCCCATGAACACTGAAGCTTTCTTT
v_gene: TRBV5-5; j_gene: TRBJ2-7; d_gene: TRBD1; abundance: .; CDR3aa: CASSSHRGYAYEQYF; CDR3nt: TGTGCCAGCAGCTCCCACAGGGGTTATGCTTACGAGCAGTACTTC
v_gene: TRBV25-1; j_gene: TRBJ1-1; d_gene: .; abundance: .; CDR3aa: CASSLFTEAFF; CDR3nt: TGTGCCAGCAGCCTTTTCACTGAAGCTTTCTTT
v_gene: TRBV25-1; j_gene: TRBJ2-7; d_gene: .; abundance: .; CDR3aa: CASSPGGSNEQYF; CDR3nt: TGTGCCAGCAGCCCCGGCGGGTCCAACGAGCAGTACTTC
v_gene: TRBV5-1; j_gene: TRBJ2-7; d_gene: .; abundance: .; CDR3aa: CASSLGSNLAYEQYF; CDR3nt: TGCGCCAGCAGCCTCGGGTCTAATCTAGCCTACGAGCAGTACTTC
v_gene: TRBV28; j_gene: TRBJ1-4; d_gene: TRBD1; abundance: .; CDR3aa: CASSREGLQGPNEKLFF; CDR3nt: TGTGCCAGCAGCCGAGAAGGGCTACAGGGGCCTAATGAAAAACTGTTTTTT
v_gene: TRBV9; j_gene: TRBJ2-6; d_gene: .; abundance: .; CDR3aa: CASSPPPTGANVLTF; CDR3nt: TGTGCCAGCAGCCCCCCGCCTACTGGGGCCAACGTCCTGACTTTC
v_gene: TRBV6-1; j_gene: TRBJ2-7; d_gene: .; abundance: .; CDR3aa: CASSEAGPSLYEQYF; CDR3nt: TGTGCCAGCAGTGAAGCGGGCCCTTCCCTCTACGAGCAGTACTTC
v_gene: TRBV28; j_gene: TRBJ1-1; d_gene: TRBD1; abundance: once; CDR3aa: CASSLWSGTATEAFF; CDR3nt: TGTGCCAGCAGTTTATGGTCAGGGACAGCCACTGAAGCTTTCTTT
v_gene: TRBV7-9; j_gene: TRBJ2-1; d_gene: TRBD2; abundance: .; CDR3aa: CASSSFLTSGSYNEQFF; CDR3nt: TGTGCCAGCAGCTCCTTTTTGACTAGCGGGAGCTACAATGAGCAGTTCTTC
v_gene: TRBV5-4; j_gene: TRBJ2-7; d_gene: .; abundance: few; CDR3aa: CASSLGGNSYEQYF; CDR3nt: TGTGCCAGCAGCTTGGGCGGGAATTCCTACGAGCAGTACTTC
v_gene: TRBV10-3; j_gene: TRBJ2-1; d_gene: .; abundance: .; CDR3aa: CAISESGGLFEQFF; CDR3nt: TGTGCCATCAGTGAGAGTGGAGGTCTCTTTGAGCAGTTCTTC
v_gene: TRBV9; j_gene: TRBJ1-1; d_gene: .; abundance: .; CDR3aa: CASSPSSQANTEAFF; CDR3nt: TGTGCCAGCAGCCCTTCTTCACAGGCGAACACTGAAGCTTTCTTT
v_gene: TRBV5-1; j_gene: TRBJ1-6; d_gene: TRBD1; abundance: .; CDR3aa: CASSLGGLPMDRGNSPLHF; CDR3nt: TGCGCCAGCAGCTTGGGCGGGCTCCCAATGGACAGGGGAAATTCACCCCTCCACTTT
v_gene: TRBV6-5; j_gene: TRBJ2-7; d_gene: .; abundance: .; CDR3aa: CASSYVRTGNEQYF; CDR3nt: TGTGCCAGCAGTTACGTCAGAACAGGCAACGAGCAGTACTTC
v_gene: TRBV13; j_gene: TRBJ2-3; d_gene: TRBD2; abundance: .; CDR3aa: CASSSRTSPEEGNTQYF; CDR3nt: TGTGCCAGCAGTTCCAGGACTAGCCCTGAGGAGGGAAATACGCAGTATTTT
v_gene: TRBV27; j_gene: TRBJ2-2; d_gene: TRBD1; abundance: .; CDR3aa: CASSLTGGTGELFF; CDR3nt: TGTGCCAGCAGTTTAACAGGGGGCACCGGGGAGCTGTTTTTT
v_gene: TRBV5-1; j_gene: TRBJ2-7; d_gene: .; abundance: .; CDR3aa: CASSLGLVSSYEQYF; CDR3nt: TGCGCCAGCAGCTTGGGGCTAGTTAGCTCCTACGAGCAGTACTTC
v_gene: TRBV9; j_gene: TRBJ2-1; d_gene: .; abundance: .; CDR3aa: CASSSGTLNNEQFF; CDR3nt: TGTGCCAGCAGCTCCGGGACTCTCAACAATGAGCAGTTCTTC
v_gene: TRBV28; j_gene: TRBJ2-7; d_gene: .; abundance: .; CDR3aa: CASSFRSYEQYF; CDR3nt: TGTGCCAGCAGTTTCCGGTCCTACGAGCAGTACTTC
v_gene: TRBV7-6; j_gene: TRBJ1-1; d_gene: .; abundance: .; CDR3aa: CASSLALLTGNTEAFF; CDR3nt: TGTGCCAGCAGCTTAGCCTTGCTAACCGGGAACACTGAAGCTTTCTTT
v_gene: TRBV10-1; j_gene: TRBJ2-3; d_gene: TRBD1; abundance: .; CDR3aa: CASSEFDREPPDTQYF; CDR3nt: TGCGCCAGCAGTGAGTTCGACAGGGAGCCCCCAGATACGCAGTATTTT
v_gene: TRBV6-1; j_gene: TRBJ1-1; d_gene: .; abundance: .; CDR3aa: CASSEVHGRMAVNTEAFF; CDR3nt: TGTGCCAGCAGTGAAGTTCATGGGAGGATGGCCGTGAACACTGAAGCTTTCTTT
v_gene: TRBV4-1; j_gene: TRBJ2-7; d_gene: .; abundance: .; CDR3aa: CASSQIGTQVEQYF; CDR3nt: TGCGCCAGCAGCCAGATCGGGACTCAGGTCGAGCAGTACTTC
v_gene: TRBV4-3; j_gene: TRBJ1-6; d_gene: .; abundance: .; CDR3aa: CASSRGRAHSPLHF; CDR3nt: TGCGCCAGCAGCCGTGGGAGGGCCCATTCACCCCTCCACTTT
v_gene: TRBV19; j_gene: TRBJ1-2; d_gene: TRBD1; abundance: .; CDR3aa: CASSIFTDREAGYTF; CDR3nt: TGTGCCAGTAGTATTTTTACGGACAGGGAAGCTGGCTACACCTTC
v_gene: TRBV6-6; j_gene: TRBJ2-2; d_gene: .; abundance: once; CDR3aa: CASSYGGYTGELFF; CDR3nt: TGTGCCAGCAGTTACGGGGGGTACACCGGGGAGCTGTTTTTT
v_gene: TRBV15; j_gene: TRBJ2-1; d_gene: .; abundance: .; CDR3aa: CATSISGKHNEQFF; CDR3nt: TGTGCCACCAGCATCTCGGGGAAGCACAATGAGCAGTTCTTC
v_gene: TRBV7-9; j_gene: TRBJ2-1; d_gene: .; abundance: .; CDR3aa: CASSLVGGPYNEQFF; CDR3nt: TGTGCCAGCAGCTTAGTGGGCGGGCCCTACAATGAGCAGTTCTTC
v_gene: TRBV2; j_gene: TRBJ2-2; d_gene: TRBD1; abundance: .; CDR3aa: CASQGDSPTGELFF; CDR3nt: TGTGCCAGCCAAGGGGACAGCCCCACCGGGGAGCTGTTTTTT
v_gene: TRBV5-6; j_gene: TRBJ1-1; d_gene: .; abundance: .; CDR3aa: CASSWLGGEAFF; CDR3nt: TGTGCCAGCAGCTGGCTGGGGGGAGAAGCTTTCTTT
v_gene: TRBV9; j_gene: TRBJ1-1; d_gene: .; abundance: .; CDR3aa: CASSPSGGGTEAFF; CDR3nt: TGTGCCAGCAGCCCCTCGGGTGGCGGTACTGAAGCTTTCTTT
v_gene: TRBV4-2; j_gene: TRBJ1-6; d_gene: .; abundance: .; CDR3aa: CASSQEEGLNSPLHF; CDR3nt: TGTGCCAGCAGCCAAGAAGAGGGCTTAAATTCACCCCTCCACTTT
v_gene: TRBV4-1; j_gene: TRBJ2-4; d_gene: .; abundance: .; CDR3aa: CASSQESIVAKNIQYF; CDR3nt: TGCGCCAGCAGCCAAGAGAGCATAGTAGCCAAAAACATTCAGTACTTC
v_gene: TRBV14; j_gene: TRBJ2-3; d_gene: .; abundance: .; CDR3aa: CASSQDGASTDTQYF; CDR3nt: TGTGCCAGCAGCCAAGATGGGGCCTCCACAGATACGCAGTATTTT
v_gene: TRBV5-1; j_gene: TRBJ2-5; d_gene: .; abundance: .; CDR3aa: CASSLDMSWEQYF; CDR3nt: TGCGCCAGCAGCTTGGACATGTCTTGGGAGCAGTACTTC
v_gene: TRBV9; j_gene: TRBJ1-3; d_gene: .; abundance: .; CDR3aa: CASGTNSGNTIYF; CDR3nt: TGTGCCAGCGGGACAAACTCTGGAAACACCATATATTTT
v_gene: TRBV21-1; j_gene: TRBJ2-5; d_gene: .; abundance: .; CDR3aa: CASSKRGRGPEETQYF; CDR3nt: TGTGCCAGCAGCAAAAGGGGCCGCGGCCCCGAGGAGACCCAGTACTTC
v_gene: TRBV28; j_gene: TRBJ1-2; d_gene: .; abundance: .; CDR3aa: CASSLTGLANYGYTF; CDR3nt: TGTGCCAGCAGTTTAACAGGATTAGCTAACTATGGCTACACCTTC
v_gene: TRBV4-1; j_gene: TRBJ1-2; d_gene: .; abundance: .; CDR3aa: CASSHPPGKAEGGYTF; CDR3nt: TGCGCCAGCAGCCATCCCCCCGGGAAGGCTGAGGGAGGCTACACCTTC